These 32 T cell receptor beta chains came from one sample sequenced in a study of blood T cells in healthy people across ages. A J-beta primer mix and a sample-barcoded 5' primer were used in a second PCR of roughly 7 to 12 cycles. TCRdb ran MiXCR on the 5' RACE reads and lists one entry per CDR3 protein. This sample has under 1,000,000 distinct CDR3 sequences, with about 36% found just once. The specimen was blood. The source of these receptors is a man younger than 35 in good health.

The V call is TRBV9, the J call TRBJ2-2, with D perhaps matching TRBD2 (5 bases). The CDR3 is 13 amino acids. V lost 2 bases and J lost 5, with 7 bases in between. Germline V gene sequence: CDR1 SGDLS, CDR2 YYNGEE. The CDR3 here is CASSVPGTGELFF. The CDR3 DNA is TGTGCCAGCAGCGTCCCGGGGACCGGGGAGCTGTTTTTT.

The chain recombines TRBV20-1 with TRBJ1-1; 9 bases are a match to TRBD1. With 6 bases clipped from V and 6 bases from J, the junction kept 11 bases outside the gene matches. The CDR3 extends over 14 amino acids. CDR1 is DFQATT, CDR2 SNEGSKA, per germline (reference sequence). CDR3 nucleotide sequence: TGCAGTGCGGCACAGGGGGCCGGGAGGGCTGAAGCTTTCTTT. It specifies CSAAQGAGRAEAFF.

The rearrangement joins TRBV5-1 to TRBJ2-2, with D unresolved. This CDR3 comprises 12 residues. Trimming stripped 4 bases from V and 3 bases from J, with 4 bases between. Germline CDR1 reads SGHRS; CDR2 reads YFSETQ. The CDR3 DNA follows: TGCGCCAGCAGCAAGGACACCGGGGAGCTGTTTTTT. This gives the protein CASSKDTGELFF.

The rearrangement links TRBV6-1 to TRBJ2-2; TRBD2 agrees at 9 bases. The junction had 5 bases not matched to a gene; V was cut back by 2 bases and J by 4 bases. The germline CDR1 and CDR2 sequences are MNHNS and SASEGT. There are 16 residues in the CDR3. The CDR3 region has the DNA TGTGCCAGCAGTGAAAGGGGGACTAGCATCACCGGGGAGCTGTTTTTT. Amino acid sequence: CASSERGTSITGELFF.

Of note for this clonotype: A single base separates this from a much larger clone, so it may be a read error. This chain connects TRBV20-1 to TRBJ2-3, with no clear D. This CDR3 contains 14 residues. Between the trimmed V and J ends, which lost 5 bases and 2 bases, there was a span of 14 bases. Germline-derived CDR1 and CDR2 are DFQATT and SNEGSKA (reference sequence). CDR3 bases: TGCAGTGCTCGTAGGATCTTTTACACAGATACGCAGTATTTT. This gives the protein CSARRIFYTDTQYF.

This rearrangement joins TRBV6-6 to TRBJ2-3; a possible D gene is TRBD1 (6 bases). This CDR3 comprises 14 residues. V lost 2 bases, J lost 5 bases, and 11 bases lay in between. CDR1 MNHNY and CDR2 SVGAGI come from the germline V gene (reference sequence). The CDR3 is CASSYRPGVDTQYF. Written as DNA, the CDR3 is TGTGCCAGCAGTTACCGACCAGGGGTAGATACGCAGTATTTT.

The V and J genes are TRBV20-1 and TRBJ2-5; D is undetermined. The ends were cut back, 0 bases at V and 4 bases at J, with 15 bases in the middle. The CDR3 has 15 residues. Germline V gene sequence: CDR1 DFQATT, CDR2 SNEGSKA (reference sequence). Here the CDR3 reads CSARDPTPQAETQYF. CDR3 DNA: TGCAGTGCTAGAGACCCCACTCCCCAAGCAGAGACCCAGTACTTC.

This clonotype has just a few counts. J is TRBJ2-6 and V is TRBV5-1; D uncertain. Trimming shortened V by 4 bases and J by 0 bases, and 8 bases separated the two germline ends. Per the germline V gene, CDR1 is SGHRS and CDR2 is YFSETQ. The CDR3 spans 15 residues. CDR3 sequence (DNA): TGCGCCAGCAGCAAGTACCTCTCTGGGGCCAACGTCCTGACTTTC. Its protein product is CASSKYLSGANVLTF.

As for this clonotype: A much larger clone sits a single nucleotide away, making a read error possible. The chain links TRBV6-2 or TRBV6-3 to TRBJ2-3, with 7 bases lining up with TRBD2. The CDR3 length is 16 residues. Germline V CDR1 and CDR2: MNHEY, SVGEGT. CDR3 sequence: CASSYEASGTTDTRYF. The DNA of the CDR3 is TGTGCCAGCAGTTACGAGGCTAGCGGAACCACAGATACGCGGTATTTT.

This clonotype has just a few counts. The rearrangement uses TRBV23-1 and TRBJ1-1; D is unresolved. TRBV23-1 belongs to the ORF category, with a function that is uncertain. The V end lost 7 bases, the J end lost 8 bases, and 14 bases lay between the germline ends. The CDR3 has 12 residues. The CDR3 DNA is TGCGCCAGCATTAGGAGGCTGGTAGAAGCTTTCTTT. Its protein product is CASIRRLVEAFF.

The rearrangement uses TRBV6-5 and TRBJ2-5, with D possibly being TRBD1 or TRBD2 (5 bases each). TRBJ2-7 matches the DNA end more closely, so the J call is doubtful. Germline V lookup: CDR1 MNHEY, CDR2 SVGAGI. CDR3 length: 17 residues. CDR3 amino acids: CASSYSPAGHGEIEQYF. The DNA of the CDR3 is TGTGCCAGCAGTTACTCGCCAGCCGGACACGGGGAAATCGAGCAGTACTTC.

A few counts support this clonotype. The V call is TRBV12-3 or TRBV12-4, the J call TRBJ2-5; 7 bases fit TRBD1. This CDR3 comprises 15 residues. J was trimmed by 1 base and V by 4 bases; bases with no gene match: 6. The CDR3 DNA reads TGTGCCAGCAGTTCCCAGGGGACAGTCCAAGAGACCCAGTACTTC. It is translated as CASSSQGTVQETQYF.

This clonotype was seen ten or more times. The chain uses TRBV20-1 and TRBJ1-2; unclear D gene. Trimming took 3 bases from V and 3 from J, leaving 11 bases between them. CDR3 length: 13 residues. Germline lookup yields CDR1 DFQATT and CDR2 SNEGSKA (reference sequence). The CDR3 sequence is CSASAGRDYGYTF. CDR3 sequence (DNA): TGCAGTGCTAGTGCCGGGCGGGACTATGGCTACACCTTC.

This clonotype was seen at least ten times. The genes are TRBV12-3 or TRBV12-4 and TRBJ1-5; D gene ambiguous. This CDR3 is 12 amino acids long. Trimming took off 1 base at V and 9 bases at J, with 7 bases between the two ends. The CDR3 spells CASSLGVGPQHF. CDR3 nucleotide sequence: TGTGCCAGCAGTTTAGGGGTTGGGCCCCAGCATTTT.

V usage is TRBV12-3 or TRBV12-4 and J usage is TRBJ2-7, with D perhaps TRBD1 (6 bases). CDR3 length: 12 amino acids. V lost 6 bases and J 9 bases, leaving 15 bases between the germline ends. The DNA for the CDR3 is TGTGCCAGCAGCCCCTCAGGGGAACGGCAGTACTTC. Protein product: CASSPSGERQYF.

This clonotype occurred a few times. The chain couples TRBV7-2 to TRBJ1-2; 9 bases are shared with TRBD1. Germline V gene sequence: CDR1 SGHTA, CDR2 FQGNSA. Unmatched junction bases numbered 10, after V lost 4 bases and J lost 4 bases. The CDR3 covers 16 residues. This chain's CDR3 is CASSSRDRVWIYGYTF. In nucleotides, the CDR3 is TGTGCCAGCAGCTCCCGGGACAGGGTTTGGATCTATGGCTACACCTTC.

This chain joins TRBV10-3 and TRBJ1-1; a weak D match, TRBD1 (5 bases). The CDR3 is made up of 14 amino acids. Germline V gene data show CDR1 as ENHRY and CDR2 as SYGVKD. Trimming left V 6 bases short and J 3 bases short, with 14 bases between. CDR3 sequence reads: CAIRESTVYTEAFF. CDR3 nucleotide sequence: TGTGCCATCAGGGAATCGACAGTCTACACTGAAGCTTTCTTT.

This clonotype was observed many times. The chain combines TRBV12-3 or TRBV12-4 with TRBJ2-1; D is unresolved. V was pared by 2 bases and J by 0 bases, with 11 bases between. There are 16 residues in the CDR3. The CDR3 loop reads CASSLRRDHSYNEQFF. The CDR3 DNA sequence: TGTGCCAGCAGTTTACGACGAGACCACTCCTACAATGAGCAGTTCTTC.

The chain carries TRBV7-9 and TRBJ1-1, with 7 bases fitting TRBD1. CDR1 is SEHNR, CDR2 FQNEAQ, per germline (reference sequence). J lost 0 bases, V lost 3 bases, and 10 bases had no gene match. The CDR3 length is 17 residues. The DNA for the CDR3 is TGTGCCAGCAGCTTTATTGGGGGGACAGCGATGAACACTGAAGCTTTCTTT. Translating gives CASSFIGGTAMNTEAFF.

Only a few counts were recorded for this clonotype. The J gene is TRBJ2-5, the V gene TRBV4-3; TRBD2 aligns across 7 bases. Germline V gene lookup returns CDR1 LGHNA and CDR2 YSLEER. After removal of 0 bases from V and 4 bases from J, the junction contained 11 bases not matched to a gene. This CDR3 spans 17 amino acids. CDR3 region: CASSQEGIGLVGETQYF. CDR3 coding DNA: TGCGCCAGCAGCCAAGAAGGGATCGGACTAGTAGGAGAGACCCAGTACTTC.

There are a few counts of this clonotype. This chain connects TRBV10-3 to TRBJ2-3; D may correspond to TRBD1 or TRBD2 (6 bases each). CDR1 is ENHRY, CDR2 SYGVKD, per germline. The CDR3 is 15 residues long. Trimming cost V 0 bases and J 6 bases, with 13 bases left between them. CDR3 bases: TGTGCCATCAGTGAGTCTACGGGGGCGTGGGATACGCAGTATTTT. It codes for CAISESTGAWDTQYF.

The gene calls are TRBV6-5 and TRBJ1-4; perhaps TRBD1 as D (5 bases). The CDR3 has 13 residues. V lost 8 bases to trimming and J lost 4 bases, with 11 bases between them. Germline V gene lookup returns CDR1 MNHEY and CDR2 SVGAGI. CDR3 sequence (DNA): TGTGCCAGCCTGCAGGGTATTAATGAAAAACTGTTTTTT. Its translation is CASLQGINEKLFF.

As regards this clonotype: A read error may explain this, as a much larger clone is one base away. This rearrangement joins TRBV2 to TRBJ2-1, with 8 positions matching TRBD1. J lost 10 bases, V lost 4 bases, and 6 bases had no gene match. CDR1 SNHLY and CDR2 FYNNEI come from the germline V gene. The CDR3 covers 13 residues. As DNA, the CDR3 is TGTGCCAGCAGTGGACAGGGGACCTACGAGCAGTTCTTC. This codes for CASSGQGTYEQFF.

This sequence joins TRBV10-3 and TRBJ1-5; D gene unclear. The CDR3 is 15 amino acids. Germline V gives CDR1 ENHRY, CDR2 SYGVKD. The germline V and J ends were trimmed by 0 bases and 0 bases, with 6 bases remaining between them. The CDR3 reads CAISESEVSNQPQHF. The CDR3 DNA follows: TGTGCCATCAGTGAGTCTGAGGTTAGCAATCAGCCCCAGCATTTT.

CDR3 in DNA: TGTGCCACCAGCAGGGATCTAACCTGGGACAGGGGAGATGCAGATACGCAGTATTTT. Residues: CATSRDLTWDRGDADTQYF. The chain uses TRBV15 and TRBJ2-3; 10 nucleotides align to TRBD1. Germline assignment: CDR1 LNHNV and CDR2 YYDKDF (reference sequence). Germline trimming cut 3 bases from V and 4 bases from J; bases unmatched to any gene: 16. This CDR3 contains 19 residues.

The rearrangement links TRBV7-9 to TRBJ2-3; D uncertain. Germline lookup yields CDR1 SEHNR and CDR2 FQNEAQ (reference sequence). The CDR3 totals 15 residues. V dropped 2 bases and J dropped 1 base, with 10 bases sitting between them. CDR3 residues: CASSLKSPGTDTQYF. In DNA, the CDR3 is TGTGCCAGCAGCTTAAAGAGCCCTGGCACAGATACGCAGTATTTT. Full variable domain (remainder filled in from reference TRBV7-9 and TRBJ2-3): DTGVSQNPRHKITKRGQNVTFRCDPISEHNRLYWYRQTLGQGPEFLTYFQNEAQLEKSRLLSDRFSAERPKGSFSTLEIQRTEQGDSAMYLCASSLKSPGTDTQYFGPGTRLTVL.

The chain combines TRBV29-1 with TRBJ2-2; a possible D gene is TRBD1 (5 bases). With 1 base removed from V and 6 bases from J, the gap between germline ends came to 15 bases. The germline V gene has CDR1 SQVTM and CDR2 ANQGSEA. There are 15 residues in the CDR3. CDR3 residues: CSVEGGSRVPGELFF. Here the CDR3 DNA reads TGCAGCGTTGAAGGAGGCTCCAGGGTCCCCGGGGAGCTGTTTTTT.

This chain uses TRBV9 with TRBJ2-1, with 8 bases lining up with TRBD2. This CDR3 region has 17 residues. Germline V gene lookup returns CDR1 SGDLS and CDR2 YYNGEE. V gave up 3 bases and J gave up 3 bases; unmatched junction bases: 11. CDR3 protein: CASSGRTSRSGYNEQFF. CDR3 in DNA: TGTGCCAGCAGCGGCCGGACTAGCCGGAGCGGCTACAATGAGCAGTTCTTC.

This chain uses TRBV29-1 with TRBJ1-1; 9 bases are a match to TRBD1. Germline CDR1 SQVTM, CDR2 ANQGSEA. V was clipped by 5 bases and J by 6 bases; unmatched bases: 10. The CDR3 has 14 amino acids. The CDR3 reads CSVTPGTGSAEAFF. DNA for the CDR3: TGCAGCGTTACCCCCGGGACAGGGAGCGCTGAAGCTTTCTTT.

This CDR3 is CASSLVGTGIPYYGYTF. The CDR3, as DNA: TGTGCCAGCAGCTTAGTTGGGACAGGGATCCCCTACTATGGCTACACCTTC. The chain is built from TRBV13 and TRBJ1-2, with 9 bases fitting TRBD1. The germline V gene encodes CDR1 PRHDT and CDR2 FYEKMQ (reference sequence). V shed 1 base, J shed 3 bases, and the junction held 9 bases outside the gene matches. CDR3 length: 17 amino acids. The whole variable domain, remainder taken from reference TRBV13 and TRBJ1-2, is AAGVIQSPRHLIKEKRETATLKCYPIPRHDTVYWYQQGPGQDPQFLISFYEKMQSDKGSIPDRFSAQQFSDYHSELNMSSLELGDSALYFCASSLVGTGIPYYGYTFGSGTRLTVV.

This clonotype was detected only once. The V and J genes are TRBV20-1 and TRBJ1-5; tentative D call: TRBD1 (6 bases). The CDR3 spans 17 residues. V gave up 4 bases and J gave up 0 bases, with 19 bases separating them. Per the germline V gene, CDR1 is DFQATT and CDR2 is SNEGSKA (reference sequence). Here the CDR3 DNA reads TGCAGTGCTATATCTGACAGGAGTAGTTATAGCAATCAGCCCCAGCATTTT. It codes for CSAISDRSSYSNQPQHF.

This chain connects TRBV29-1 to TRBJ1-5; D is unresolved. V shed 4 bases and J shed 0 bases, with 10 bases lying between them. This CDR3 is 14 amino acids long. CDR1 SQVTM and CDR2 ANQGSEA come from the germline V gene. Written as DNA, the CDR3 is TGCAGCGTTGGATACACGGATAGCAATCAGCCCCAGCATTTT. Protein sequence: CSVGYTDSNQPQHF.